This TCR beta chain stems from a study of CD8 T cells in ankylosing spondylitis. General study findings and limits: Within matched ankylosing spondylitis synovial fluid, disease-linked clones were reportedly significantly enriched. Made up of under ten highly homologous variants, a TCR beta motif appeared characteristic of ankylosing spondylitis blood.

Quantitative 5'-RACE with molecular barcodes produced the TCR beta libraries. TCRdb reprocessed the 5' RACE reads via MiXCR and lists one record per CDR3 protein. Among a few hundred thousand distinct CDR3 sequences listed, 20% to 25% were seen once. This CDR3 has 13 amino acids. The germline gives CDR1 SGHVS, CDR2 FNYEAQ. The V end lost 4 bases, the J end lost 5 bases, and 11 bases lay between the germline ends. This clonotype has more than one count but fewer than ten. Its antigen is currently unknown. This chain connects TRBV7-6 to TRBJ2-5; D not certain. This sequence originates from a male donor with ankylosing spondylitis or in good health (not recorded which). The specimen sequenced was blood, either unsorted or a sorted T cell fraction (not recorded which). The CDR3 DNA sequence: TGTGCCAGCAGCTCAGAGATTTGGGAGACCCAGTACTTC. Amino acids: CASSSEIWETQYF.